Below, one TCR beta chain is given with its context. This entry comes from a study of technical replicates of blood from a few donors. The germline CDR1 and CDR2 sequences are SEHNR and FQNEAQ (reference sequence). Trimming shortened V by 4 bases and J by 4 bases, and 8 bases separated the two germline ends. This CDR3 contains 13 residues. The assay was immunoSEQ multiplex PCR, and TCRdb's table has in-frame clones only and misses some. The table has about 70,000 clones, around 95% seen once; the top ten hold under 0.3%. V and J are TRBV7-9 and TRBJ1-5; maybe TRBD1 (5 bases). The sequencing sample was made of T cells isolated from PBMCs. This clonotype originated in a human donor in good health. This CDR3 reads CASSSQGNQPQHF. The CDR3 DNA is TGTGCCAGCAGCTCGCAGGGTAATCAGCCCCAGCATTTT. The full variable domain, rest sourced from reference TRBV7-9 and TRBJ1-5, is DTGVSQNPRHKITKRGQNVTFRCDPISEHNRLYWYRQTLGQGPEFLTYFQNEAQLEKSRLLSDRFSAERPKGSFSTLEIQRTEQGDSAMYLCASSSQGNQPQHFGDGTRLSIL.